This T cell receptor beta chain was obtained from a study of shared clonotypes between healthy human individuals. Study-level background: A couple of women and a few men aged 18 to 49 made up the donors. Used for every donor were three CD4 naive, three CD4 memory, two CD8 naive and one CD8 memory plate.

V lost 6 bases to trimming and J lost 3 bases; unmatched junction nucleotides: 10. This CDR3 has 15 amino acids. Germline V lookup: CDR1 LNHDA, CDR2 SQIVND (reference sequence). As defined, naive CD8 cells were CD45RO-negative and positively selected for CCR7, with terminally differentiated effector memory CD45RA+ cells excluded. Every immunoSEQ plate was one replicate of a subset's evenly spread DNA. The assay was immunoSEQ multiplex PCR, and TCRdb's table has in-frame clones only and misses some. There are over 800,000 clones in the sample; 80% to 95% occur only once, and 24% lies in the top ten. Material: naive CD8+ T cells sorted from blood. This clonotype was sampled from a young man in good health. The chain combines TRBV19 with TRBJ2-7; 8 bases agree with TRBD2. The CDR3 sequence is CASSLGGESIYEQYF. The CDR3 region has the DNA TGTGCCAGTAGCCTCGGGGGGGAGAGTATCTACGAGCAGTACTTC.